The clone carrying this T cell receptor beta chain has a count of ten or more. The antigen remains undetermined. The data are from a study of response to subunit inactivated influenza vaccine. General study points: Authors suggested few new T cells are recruited by each seasonal influenza vaccination.

MiXCR, applied by TCRdb to the RT-PCR reads, yields one record per CDR3 protein. The profile covers approximately 700,000 distinct CDR3 sequences, with more than 11% appearing a single time and approximately 7% taken by the ten largest. The receptor's source is a man between 45 and 60 years old who received an inactivated influenza vaccine. Sequences were derived from PBMCs from blood, sampled less than 15 days before vaccination.

The CDR3 here is CSADLGQGISAFF. In DNA, the CDR3 is TGCAGTGCGGACCTGGGACAGGGAATATCAGCTTTCTTT. The rearrangement links TRBV20-1 to TRBJ1-1; TRBD1 aligns across 9 bases. V shed 6 bases and J 10 bases; nucleotides not matched to a gene: 12. CDR3 size: 13 residues. Germline-derived CDR1 and CDR2 are DFQATT and SNEGSKA (reference sequence).